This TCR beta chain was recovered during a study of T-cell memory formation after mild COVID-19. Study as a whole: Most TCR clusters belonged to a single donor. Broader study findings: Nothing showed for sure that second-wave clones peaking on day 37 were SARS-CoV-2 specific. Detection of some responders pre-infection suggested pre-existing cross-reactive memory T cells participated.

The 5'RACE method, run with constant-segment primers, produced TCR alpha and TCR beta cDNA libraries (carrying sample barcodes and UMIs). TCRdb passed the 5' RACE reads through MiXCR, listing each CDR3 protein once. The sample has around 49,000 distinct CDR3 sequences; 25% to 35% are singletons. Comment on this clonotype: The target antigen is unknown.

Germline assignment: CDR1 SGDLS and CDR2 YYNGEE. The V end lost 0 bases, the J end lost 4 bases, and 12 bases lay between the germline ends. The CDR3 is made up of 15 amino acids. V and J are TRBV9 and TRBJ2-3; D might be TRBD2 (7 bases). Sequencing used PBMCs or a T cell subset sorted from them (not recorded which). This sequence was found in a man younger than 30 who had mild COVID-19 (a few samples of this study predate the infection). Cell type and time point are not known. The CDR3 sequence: CASSVVGGQADTQYF. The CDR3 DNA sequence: TGTGCCAGCAGCGTAGTCGGGGGGCAAGCAGATACGCAGTATTTT.